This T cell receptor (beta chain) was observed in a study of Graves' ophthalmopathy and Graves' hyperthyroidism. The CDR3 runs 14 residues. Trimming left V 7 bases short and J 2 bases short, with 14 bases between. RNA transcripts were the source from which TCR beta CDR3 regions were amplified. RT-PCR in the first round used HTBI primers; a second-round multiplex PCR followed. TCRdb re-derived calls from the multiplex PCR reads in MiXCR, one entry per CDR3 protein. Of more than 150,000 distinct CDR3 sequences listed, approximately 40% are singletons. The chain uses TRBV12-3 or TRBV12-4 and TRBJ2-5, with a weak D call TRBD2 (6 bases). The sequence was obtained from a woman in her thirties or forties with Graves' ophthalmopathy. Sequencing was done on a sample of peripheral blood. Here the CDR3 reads CASTGGTVQETQYF. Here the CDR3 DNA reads TGTGCCAGCACCGGAGGGACGGTGCAAGAGACCCAGTACTTC.